The 23 T cell receptor beta chains presented below share a single source sample, sequenced in a study of cytomegalovirus exposure and HLA in healthy donors (TCRdb year 2017). Libraries were built with the immunoSEQ multiplex PCR assay. The multiplex PCR relied on a mix of 60 forward primers for TCR Vbeta segments and 13 reverse primers for TCR Jbeta segments. TCRdb holds this immuneACCESS table with in-frame rearrangements only. Some clones are missing; in checked studies, unresolved V genes explain under half, and the rest has no known cause. In this sample the table shows tens of thousands of clones, 80% of which occur a single time. Of the sample, about 34% falls within the top ten clones. Sequencing used PBMCs. All receptors derive from a man aged 45-60 years in good health and CMV-seropositive.

The J gene is TRBJ2-7, the V gene TRBV29-1; 13 bases are shared with TRBD2. The CDR3 has 15 amino acids. Unmatched junction bases numbered 6, after V lost 1 base and J lost 6 bases. Germline lookup yields CDR1 SQVTM and CDR2 ANQGSEA. The CDR3 coding sequence is TGCAGCGTTGAAGCCCGACTAGCGGGAGGCAGCGAGCAGTACTTC. Translated, it gives CSVEARLAGGSEQYF.

This rearrangement joins TRBV5-4 to TRBJ2-7, with a weak D call TRBD1 (6 bases). The CDR3 length is 13 residues. V was pared by 1 base and J by 3 bases, with 8 bases between. CDR1 is SGHNT and CDR2 is YYREEE in the germline V gene (reference sequence). CDR3 sequence: CASSLIGGYEQYF. The CDR3 coding sequence is TGTGCCAGCAGCTTGATAGGGGGCTACGAGCAGTACTTC.

This chain connects TRBV9 to TRBJ2-2, with D possibly TRBD2 on 6 matching bases. This CDR3 is built from 17 residues. The ends were cut back, 2 bases at V and 4 bases at J, with 18 bases in the middle. Germline CDR1 and CDR2: SGDLS and YYNGEE. The CDR3 coding sequence is TGTGCCAGCAGCGTGGTTCCGGGACTGATGGGCACCGGGGAGCTGTTTTTT. Its protein product is CASSVVPGLMGTGELFF.

This chain connects TRBV13 to TRBJ2-3; 9 bases align to TRBD2. The CDR3 loop spans 16 amino acids. Germline V CDR1 and CDR2: PRHDT, FYEKMQ (reference sequence). Trimming cost V 5 bases and J 0 bases; bases outside gene matches: 6. For the CDR3, the DNA is TGTGCCAGCAGCCGCCGACTAGCGGCTAGCACAGATACGCAGTATTTT. This sequence encodes CASSRRLAASTDTQYF.

This sequence joins TRBV11-2 and TRBJ1-6; D might be TRBD1 (5 bases). Germline V gene sequence: CDR1 SGHAT, CDR2 FQNNGV. V was clipped by 5 bases and J by 6 bases, with 8 bases between them. This CDR3 has 13 residues. CDR3 sequence reads: CASSRGINSPLHF. The CDR3 DNA reads TGTGCCAGCAGCAGGGGAATTAATTCACCCCTCCACTTT. Based on the CDR3 plus reference TRBV11-2 and TRBJ1-6, the full variable domain is EAGVAQSPRYKIIEKRQSVAFWCNPISGHATLYWYQQILGQGPKLLIQFQNNGVVDDSQLPKDRFSAERLKGVDSTLKIQPAKLEDSAVYLCASSRGINSPLHFGNGTRLTVT.

The chain carries TRBV7-9 and TRBJ1-2; the match to TRBD1 covers 8 bases. V shed 5 bases and J 5 bases; nucleotides not matched to a gene: 7. This CDR3 is built from 14 residues. CDR1 is SEHNR and CDR2 is FQNEAQ in the germline V gene (reference sequence). DNA for the CDR3: TGTGCCAGCAGCATCCGGACAGGGCCGTATGGCTACACCTTC. Protein: CASSIRTGPYGYTF.

A single count supports this clone. The V call is TRBV10-2, the J call TRBJ1-1; 8 nucleotides agree with TRBD1. The ends lost 1 base at V and 12 bases at J; junction bases unmatched: 1. This CDR3 region has 11 residues. Germline lookup yields CDR1 WSHSY and CDR2 SAAADI. The DNA for the CDR3 is TGCGCCAGCAGTGAGTACAGGGGGTCTTTCTTT. Amino acids: CASSEYRGSFF.

V gene TRBV18 combines with J gene TRBJ2-2, with D possibly TRBD1 on 6 matching bases. The CDR3 is made up of 15 amino acids. Germline CDR1 reads KGHSH; CDR2 reads LQKENI. V was trimmed by 5 bases and J by 1 base, leaving 11 bases between them. Written as DNA, the CDR3 is TGTGCCAGCTCATCGGACAGAAGGAACACCGGGGAGCTGTTTTTT. As protein: CASSSDRRNTGELFF.

The rearrangement joins TRBV19 to TRBJ1-2; 8 bases line up with TRBD1. V lost 3 bases and J lost 0; bases outside the gene matches: 6. This CDR3 has 16 residues. Germline lookup yields CDR1 LNHDA and CDR2 SQIVND (reference sequence). The CDR3 here is CASSMGPGGSNYGYTF. CDR3 in DNA: TGTGCCAGTAGTATGGGGCCAGGGGGCTCTAACTATGGCTACACCTTC.

The V and J genes are TRBV2 and TRBJ1-5; 10 nucleotides align to TRBD1. Germline V CDR1 and CDR2: SNHLY, FYNNEI. Trimming took 6 bases from V and 6 from J; bases not matched to a gene: 5. CDR3 length: 14 amino acids. CDR3 bases: TGTGCCAGCAGAGGGACAGGGGAGGTTCAGCCCCAGCATTTT. Its translation is CASRGTGEVQPQHF.

The rearrangement links TRBV11-2 to TRBJ2-7; D not resolved. This CDR3 has 14 amino acids. V lost 4 bases to trimming and J lost 6 bases, with 16 bases between them. In germline, CDR1 is SGHAT, CDR2 FQNNGV. The CDR3 is CASSSAGPAPEQYF. CDR3 in DNA: TGTGCCAGCAGCTCGGCAGGCCCAGCCCCCGAGCAGTACTTC.

This sequence joins TRBV5-8 and TRBJ1-1; D unresolved. The CDR3 covers 14 residues. The germline V gene has CDR1 SGHTS and CDR2 YDEGEE. V was pared by 2 bases and J by 4 bases, with 12 bases between. CDR3 coding DNA: TGTGCCAGCAGCTTTCGAGGGCGGGGCACTGAAGCTTTCTTT. This sequence encodes CASSFRGRGTEAFF.

The chain uses TRBV7-2 and TRBJ2-1; a weak D match, TRBD2 (7 bases). CDR1 is SGHTA and CDR2 is FQGNSA in the germline V gene. Trimming pared 5 bases from V and 2 bases from J, leaving 16 bases between. This CDR3 contains 16 residues. CDR3: CASSPRGAATYNEQFF. The CDR3 bases are TGTGCCAGCAGCCCACGGGGGGCGGCAACCTACAATGAGCAGTTCTTC.

The V gene is TRBV19, the J gene TRBJ2-7, with 9 bases lining up with TRBD2. Germline assignment: CDR1 LNHDA and CDR2 SQIVND (reference sequence). The length of the CDR3 is 15 residues. Trimming at V came to 6 bases and at J to 4 bases, leaving 10 bases not matched to a gene. Here the CDR3 reads CASSAQASGAYEQYF. In DNA, the CDR3 is TGTGCCAGTAGCGCCCAGGCTAGCGGGGCATACGAGCAGTACTTC.

The rearrangement links TRBV7-9 to TRBJ2-1, with 7 bases fitting TRBD2. J lost 5 bases, V lost 5 bases, and 21 bases had no gene match. The CDR3 totals 19 residues. Germline loops: CDR1 SEHNR, CDR2 FQNEAQ (reference sequence). The CDR3 region is CASSLLKSPVSSGHNEQFF. DNA for the CDR3: TGTGCCAGCAGCCTATTAAAGTCCCCTGTGTCTAGCGGCCACAATGAGCAGTTCTTC.

V gene TRBV11-2 combines with J gene TRBJ2-7; TRBD1 might be the D (6 bases). The CDR3 totals 15 residues. The V end lost 6 bases, the J end lost 9 bases, and 24 bases lay between the germline ends. CDR1 SGHAT and CDR2 FQNNGV come from the germline V gene. The CDR3 here is CASRHRQDPLWGQYF. The DNA of the CDR3 is TGTGCCAGCAGACATCGACAGGACCCTCTTTGGGGGCAGTACTTC.

This clone was counted only a few times. This chain connects TRBV5-1 to TRBJ2-1; a weak D match, TRBD2 (6 bases). V lost 2 bases, J lost 6 bases, and 15 bases lay in between. The CDR3 length is 15 residues. Per the germline V gene, CDR1 is SGHRS and CDR2 is YFSETQ. This CDR3 reads CASSFGSPTFNEQFF. The CDR3 DNA follows: TGCGCCAGCAGCTTCGGGAGCCCGACGTTCAATGAGCAGTTCTTC. Combining the CDR3 with reference TRBV5-1 and TRBJ2-1 gives the whole variable domain KAGVTQTPRYLIKTRGQQVTLSCSPISGHRSVSWYQQTPGQGLQFLFEYFSETQRNKGNFPGRFSGRQFSNSRSEMNVSTLELGDSALYLCASSFGSPTFNEQFFGPGTRLTVL.

The chain uses TRBV7-9 and TRBJ2-3, with 9 bases that match TRBD1. Germline lookup yields CDR1 SEHNR and CDR2 FQNEAQ (reference sequence). This CDR3 contains 14 residues. The J segment lost 7 bases and the V segment lost 6 bases, leaving 8 bases of the junction unmatched. The CDR3 DNA sequence: TGTGCCAGCAGGTCGACAGGGGGATCAAATACGCAGTATTTT. Residues: CASRSTGGSNTQYF.

The genes are TRBV5-4 and TRBJ2-7; TRBD1 matches 8 bases. The CDR3 contains 15 residues. CDR1 and CDR2 (germline): SGHNT, YYREEE (reference sequence). Trimming at V came to 5 bases and at J to 2 bases, leaving 9 bases not matched to a gene. The CDR3 spells CASRSGQGPTYEQYF. Here the CDR3 DNA reads TGTGCCAGCAGATCCGGACAGGGACCCACCTACGAGCAGTACTTC. The variable domain in full, with the rest retrieved from reference TRBV5-4 and TRBJ2-7, is ETGVTQSPTHLIKTRGQQVTLRCSSQSGHNTVSWYQQALGQGPQFIFQYYREEENGRGNFPPRFSGLQFPNYSSELNVNALELDDSALYLCASRSGQGPTYEQYFGPGTRLTVT.

The chain uses TRBV5-5 and TRBJ2-7, with unresolved D. The germline gives CDR1 SGHKS, CDR2 YYEKEE (reference sequence). Trimming cost V 0 bases and J 1 base, with 5 bases left between them. CDR3 length: 13 amino acids. CDR3: CASSLASSYEQYF. In nucleotides, the CDR3 is TGTGCCAGCAGCTTGGCTAGTTCCTACGAGCAGTACTTC.

The chain is built from TRBV15 and TRBJ2-1; 8 bases match TRBD1. The junction had 5 bases not matched to a gene; V was cut back by 6 bases and J by 1 base. CDR3 length: 15 residues. Germline V CDR1 and CDR2: LNHNV, YYDKDF (reference sequence). The CDR3 nucleotides read TGTGCCACCAGGCTAACAGGGGGTTCCTACAATGAGCAGTTCTTC. The encoded protein is CATRLTGGSYNEQFF.

The chain carries TRBV19 and TRBJ2-7, with D possibly matching TRBD1 (6 bases). Germline V gene lookup returns CDR1 LNHDA and CDR2 SQIVND (reference sequence). This CDR3 has 17 amino acids. Between the trimmed V and J ends, which lost 4 bases and 2 bases, there was a span of 21 bases. CDR3 loop: CASSTPLGATTTYEQYF. The CDR3 DNA reads TGTGCCAGTAGTACCCCCCTGGGGGCGACCACAACCTACGAGCAGTACTTC. Full variable domain (missing parts from reference TRBV19 and TRBJ2-7): DGGITQSPKYLFRKEGQNVTLSCEQNLNHDAMYWYRQDPGQGLRLIYYSQIVNDFQKGDIAEGYSVSREKKESFPLTVTSAQKNPTAFYLCASSTPLGATTTYEQYFGPGTRLTVT.

The CDR3 nucleotides read TGTGCCAGCTCCCCGTTCTTGGACAGAAGTAACACTGAAGCTTTCTTT. This translates into CASSPFLDRSNTEAFF. The chain carries TRBV18 and TRBJ1-1; maybe TRBD1 (6 bases). Trimming removed 6 bases at V and 2 bases at J, with 19 bases between. Germline V gene sequence: CDR1 KGHSH, CDR2 LQKENI. The CDR3 sequence is 16 residues long.